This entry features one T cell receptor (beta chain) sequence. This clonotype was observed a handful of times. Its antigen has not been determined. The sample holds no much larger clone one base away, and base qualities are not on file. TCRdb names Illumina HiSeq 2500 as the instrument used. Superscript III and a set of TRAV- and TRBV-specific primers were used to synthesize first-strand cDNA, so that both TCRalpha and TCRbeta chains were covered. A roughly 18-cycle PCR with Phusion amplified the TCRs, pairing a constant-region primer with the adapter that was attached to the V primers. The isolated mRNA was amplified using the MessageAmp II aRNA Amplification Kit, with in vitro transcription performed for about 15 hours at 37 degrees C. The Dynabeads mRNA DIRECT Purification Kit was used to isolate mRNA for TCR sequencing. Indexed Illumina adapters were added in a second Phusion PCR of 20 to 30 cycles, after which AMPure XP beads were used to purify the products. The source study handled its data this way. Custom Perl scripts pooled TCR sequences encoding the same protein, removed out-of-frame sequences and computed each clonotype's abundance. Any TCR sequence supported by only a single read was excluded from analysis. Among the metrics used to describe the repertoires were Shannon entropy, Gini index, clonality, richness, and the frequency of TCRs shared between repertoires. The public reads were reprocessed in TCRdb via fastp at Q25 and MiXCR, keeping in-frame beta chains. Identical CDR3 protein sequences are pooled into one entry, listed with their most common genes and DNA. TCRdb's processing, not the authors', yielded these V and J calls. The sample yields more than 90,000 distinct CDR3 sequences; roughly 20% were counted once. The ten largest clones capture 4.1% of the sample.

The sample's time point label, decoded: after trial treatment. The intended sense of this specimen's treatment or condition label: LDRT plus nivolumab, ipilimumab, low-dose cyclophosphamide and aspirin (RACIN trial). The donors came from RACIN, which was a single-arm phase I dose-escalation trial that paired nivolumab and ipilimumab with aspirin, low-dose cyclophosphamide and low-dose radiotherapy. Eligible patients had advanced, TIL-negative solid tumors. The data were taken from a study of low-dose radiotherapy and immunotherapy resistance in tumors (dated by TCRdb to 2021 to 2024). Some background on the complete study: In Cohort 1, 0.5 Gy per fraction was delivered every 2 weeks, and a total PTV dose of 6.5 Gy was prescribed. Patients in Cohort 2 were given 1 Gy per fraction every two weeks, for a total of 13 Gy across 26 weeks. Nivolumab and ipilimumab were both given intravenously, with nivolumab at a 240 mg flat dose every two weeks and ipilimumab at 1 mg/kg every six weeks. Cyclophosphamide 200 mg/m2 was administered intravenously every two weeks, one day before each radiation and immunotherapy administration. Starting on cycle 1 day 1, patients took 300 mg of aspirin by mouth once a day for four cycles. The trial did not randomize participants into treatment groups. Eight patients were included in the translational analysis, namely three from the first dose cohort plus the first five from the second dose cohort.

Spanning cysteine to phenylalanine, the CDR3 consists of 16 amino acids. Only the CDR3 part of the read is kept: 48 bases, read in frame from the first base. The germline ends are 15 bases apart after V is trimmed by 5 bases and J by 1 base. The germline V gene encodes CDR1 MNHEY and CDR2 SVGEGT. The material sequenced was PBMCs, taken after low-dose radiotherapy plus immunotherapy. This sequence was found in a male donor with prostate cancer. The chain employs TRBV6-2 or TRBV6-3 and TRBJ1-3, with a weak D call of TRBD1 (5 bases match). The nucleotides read TGTGCCAGCAGTGGGACGCGTTCGGGTTCTGGAAACACCATATATTTT. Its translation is CASSGTRSGSGNTIYF.